This T cell receptor beta chain emerged from a study of Tregs in tolerant kidney transplant recipients. Study-wide results and caveats: Donor-specific Treg expansion exceeded global Treg expansion in tolerant patients, suggesting antigen drive. The small number of patients limits these findings pending further validation. This study did not directly address biological reproducibility.

Produced via immunoSEQ multiplex PCR; TCRdb's table is partial and in-frame only. The sample has about 83,000 clones; approximately 98% are singletons. The CDR3 is made up of 16 amino acids. Per germline, CDR1 SGHDN and CDR2 FVKESK. The J segment lost 5 bases and the V segment lost 1 base, leaving 3 bases of the junction unmatched. Details on this clone: Its target is not known.

The sequence came from a human donor who received a combined kidney and bone marrow transplant. The gene calls are TRBV14 and TRBJ2-1, with 12 bases aligning to TRBD2. The sample here was CD4+ T cells from blood, taken before the transplant. CDR3 sequence reads: CASSQVWTSGNNEQFF. In DNA, the CDR3 is TGTGCCAGCAGCCAAGTGTGGACTAGCGGGAACAATGAGCAGTTCTTC.